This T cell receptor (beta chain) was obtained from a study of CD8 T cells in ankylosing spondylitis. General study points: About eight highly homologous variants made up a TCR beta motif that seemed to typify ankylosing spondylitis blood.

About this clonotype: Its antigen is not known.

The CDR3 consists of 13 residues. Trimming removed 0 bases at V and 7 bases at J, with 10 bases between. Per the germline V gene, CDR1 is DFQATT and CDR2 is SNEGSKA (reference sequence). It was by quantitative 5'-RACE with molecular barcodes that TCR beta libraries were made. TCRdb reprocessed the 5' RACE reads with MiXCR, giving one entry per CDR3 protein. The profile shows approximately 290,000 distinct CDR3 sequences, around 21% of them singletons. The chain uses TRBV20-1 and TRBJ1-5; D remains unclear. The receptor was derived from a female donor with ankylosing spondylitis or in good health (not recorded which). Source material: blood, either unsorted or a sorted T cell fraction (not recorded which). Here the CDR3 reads CSARDAVDQPQHF. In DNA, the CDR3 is TGCAGTGCTAGAGATGCAGTAGACCAGCCCCAGCATTTT.